The T cell receptor beta chain under discussion was sequenced for a study of metastatic and nonmetastatic thyroid tumors. Study background: Patients with malignant and benign thyroid disease provided blood and tumor or nodule tissue, whose repertoires were compared. Study conclusions and caveats: In both blood and tumor samples, TCR beta diversity was reported significantly higher for malignant than benign nodules.

Authors' data handling: The study's classifier, a distant-metastasis tool for papillary thyroid cancer, was built using CDR3 differences across clinicopathological groups. TCRdb re-called the PCR reads through MiXCR. TCRdb, not the authors, supplied the V and J calls. The sample carries roughly 30,000 clones, 15% to 20% recorded once. There are 17 residues in the CDR3. Germline lookup yields CDR1 MNHEY and CDR2 SMNVEV (reference sequence). This clone was seen only a few times. No antigen is known for it. At one end the junction does not follow the germline gene, possibly because of a read error. All patients reached thyroid surgery having received no treatment beforehand.

The receptor comes from a female donor with papillary thyroid cancer or a benign thyroid nodule (not recorded which). Some clones in this sample may be carry-over from other donors' samples. The V and J genes are TRBV27 and TRBJ2-1; 9 bases are shared with TRBD2. Input material: blood. The CDR3 DNA sequence: TGTGCCAGCAGTTTATCCAGCGGGAGGATCAACGTGAATGAGCATTTCTTC. Its translation is CASSLSSGRINVNEHFF.